The source of this TCR beta chain is a study of regulatory T cells in long-lasting Graves disease. Regarding this clonotype: Its cognate antigen is unknown.

Findings and caveats of the study: Between persistent patients, 2,500 to 3,500 public clonotypes were shared, exceeding the roughly 920 shared between new patients.

Arm-PCR of CDR3 regions and iRepertoire HTBI primers were the basis on which TCR beta libraries were built. Per the original data handling: The study identified 50 to 70 TRBV and approximately 15 TRBJ segments across samples. Each CDR3 protein is one row after TCRdb ran MiXCR on the multiplex PCR reads. V and J calls and clone size were set by TCRdb, not the authors. Counted here are 250,000 to 300,000 distinct CDR3 sequences, 20% to 25% occurring once; the ten biggest clones make up about 61%. V lost 1 base, J lost 5 bases, and 6 bases lay in between. Germline V gene sequence: CDR1 LNHNV, CDR2 YYDKDF (reference sequence). CDR3 size: 13 residues. The time point denotes: persistent/refractory GD, antithyroid drugs over 5 years with positive TRAb. After RNA was extracted from PBMCs, the TCR library was made from it. Graves' disease diagnosis relied on American Thyroid Association guidelines.

The source is a female donor with Graves disease. Sequencing used peripheral blood mononuclear cells (PBMCs), obtained when the disease was refractory, from a patient treated with antithyroid drugs. The rearrangement joins TRBV15 to TRBJ2-1; no clear D. CDR3 protein: CATSRGIHNEQFF. As DNA, the CDR3 is TGTGCCACCAGCAGAGGGATACACAATGAGCAGTTCTTC.